Listed below are T cell receptor beta chains from one sample, sequenced in a study of T cells expressing NK-cell markers. TCRdb reprocessed the 5' RACE reads, with one entry per CDR3 protein and no DNA. The specimen's table records 400,000 to 500,000 distinct CDR3 sequences. Sample: blood T cells: a sorted CD56 or NKG2C T cell subset, CD4+ or CD8+ T cells, or bulk PBMC T cells (not recorded which). The source is a woman between 18 and 69 years old in good health. The CDR3 runs from the conserved cysteine through the conserved F or W.

V gene: TRBV12-3/TRBV12-4; J gene: TRBJ2-7; CDR3 protein: CASSLRGDPYEQYF
V gene: TRBV20-1; J gene: TRBJ2-5; CDR3 protein: CSASFGVAEYNQETQYF
V gene: TRBV5-1; J gene: TRBJ2-5; CDR3 protein: CASSRGRPDQETQYF
V gene: TRBV7-2; J gene: TRBJ2-1; CDR3 protein: CASSAGTGYYNEQFF
V gene: TRBV9; J gene: TRBJ2-4; CDR3 protein: CASSVEAGNLKNIQYF
V gene: TRBV20-1; J gene: TRBJ1-2; CDR3 protein: CSARDPVLNYGYTF
V gene: TRBV10-2; J gene: TRBJ2-2; CDR3 protein: CASNGQGASNTGELFF
V gene: TRBV20-1; J gene: TRBJ2-4; CDR3 protein: CSARDQRGSKNIQYF
V gene: TRBV20-1; J gene: TRBJ2-1; CDR3 protein: CSARGGSLAGTLYNEQFF
V gene: TRBV19; J gene: TRBJ1-5; CDR3 protein: CASSPRTGIRQPQHF
V gene: TRBV5-1; J gene: TRBJ2-1; CDR3 protein: CASSQGGTVNEQFF
V gene: TRBV18; J gene: TRBJ2-5; CDR3 protein: CASSPWPGGFQETQYF
V gene: TRBV5-1; J gene: TRBJ2-1; CDR3 protein: CASSLAPGRTYNEQFF
V gene: TRBV4-3; J gene: TRBJ2-3; CDR3 protein: CASSRRTSAADTQYF
V gene: TRBV28; J gene: TRBJ1-2; CDR3 protein: CASSLSAVPSSNYGYTF
V gene: TRBV12-3/TRBV12-4; J gene: TRBJ2-7; CDR3 protein: CASSLGSGRGEQYF
V gene: TRBV12-3/TRBV12-4; J gene: TRBJ2-1; CDR3 protein: CATKREGYEQFF
V gene: TRBV7-9; J gene: TRBJ2-7; CDR3 protein: CASSPNRDRSSYEQYF
V gene: TRBV7-2; J gene: TRBJ2-2; CDR3 protein: CASSLAGRARNTGELFF
V gene: TRBV7-9; J gene: TRBJ1-1; CDR3 protein: CASSDTREYGAFF
V gene: TRBV6-5; J gene: TRBJ2-1; CDR3 protein: CASSYSIPGEYNEQFF
V gene: TRBV29-1; J gene: TRBJ1-3; CDR3 protein: CSVVPGVGNTIYF
V gene: TRBV27; J gene: TRBJ1-1; CDR3 protein: CASSFWGDTEAFF
V gene: TRBV6-2/TRBV6-3; J gene: TRBJ2-1; CDR3 protein: CASNQMDAIHDEQFF
V gene: TRBV18; J gene: TRBJ2-1; CDR3 protein: CASSSFMSGALTYNEQFF
V gene: TRBV20-1; J gene: TRBJ2-7; CDR3 protein: CSASASGLSLEQYF
V gene: TRBV6-1; J gene: TRBJ1-2; CDR3 protein: CASTQGGGYTF
V gene: TRBV4-3; J gene: TRBJ1-2; CDR3 protein: CASSQDFQGYGYTF
V gene: TRBV27; J gene: TRBJ2-2; CDR3 protein: CASSSGLARSWGGELFF
V gene: TRBV18; J gene: TRBJ1-3; CDR3 protein: CASSHGGSDTIYF
V gene: TRBV24-1; J gene: TRBJ1-2; CDR3 protein: CATSDWGDKGSYGYTF
V gene: TRBV6-1; J gene: TRBJ1-5; CDR3 protein: CASSEAGRGSNQPQHF
V gene: TRBV6-2/TRBV6-3; J gene: TRBJ1-6; CDR3 protein: CASSWSYPNSPLHF
V gene: TRBV7-2; J gene: TRBJ2-3; CDR3 protein: CASSLGVLAGGTDTQYF
V gene: TRBV12-3/TRBV12-4; J gene: TRBJ2-5; CDR3 protein: CASSFLRGGIEETQYF
V gene: TRBV5-1; J gene: TRBJ1-1; CDR3 protein: CASGEGGLNTEAFF
V gene: TRBV7-2; J gene: TRBJ2-1; CDR3 protein: CASSWGSSGGAYDEQFF
V gene: TRBV7-8; J gene: TRBJ2-2; CDR3 protein: CASSLSGGNTGELFF
V gene: TRBV6-4; J gene: TRBJ2-3; CDR3 protein: CASSAGDTDTQYF
V gene: TRBV12-3/TRBV12-4; J gene: TRBJ1-2; CDR3 protein: CASSRGDLGTTF
V gene: TRBV21-1; J gene: TRBJ2-3; CDR3 protein: CASPPPDSDFTSTDTQYF
V gene: TRBV5-1; J gene: TRBJ2-3; CDR3 protein: CASSLGSGTVDTQYF
V gene: TRBV7-6; J gene: TRBJ1-3; CDR3 protein: CASSLVVQGLTYGNTIYF
V gene: TRBV7-3; J gene: TRBJ1-2; CDR3 protein: CASSLSTGEYGYTF
V gene: TRBV5-4; J gene: TRBJ2-5; CDR3 protein: CASSLAPGWQETQYF
V gene: TRBV29-1; J gene: TRBJ2-5; CDR3 protein: CSGKEGQETQYF
V gene: TRBV12-3/TRBV12-4; J gene: TRBJ2-3; CDR3 protein: CASSLALGASGAVTDTQYF
V gene: TRBV11-2; J gene: TRBJ2-7; CDR3 protein: CASSPSAPYEQYF
V gene: TRBV20-1; J gene: TRBJ1-5; CDR3 protein: CSARGQGPNNQPQHF
V gene: TRBV20-1; J gene: TRBJ1-5; CDR3 protein: CSAPQGFGARSNQPQHF
V gene: TRBV6-5; J gene: TRBJ1-4; CDR3 protein: CASSPKTGLLTTNEKLFF
V gene: TRBV9; J gene: TRBJ2-5; CDR3 protein: CASSTWTGGETQYF